Listed here are 4 T cell receptor beta chains from one sample, sequenced in a study of cytomegalovirus exposure and HLA in healthy donors. PCR employed 60 Vbeta and 13 Jbeta primers. Clones were read by immunoSEQ multiplex PCR, and TCRdb kept only the in-frame ones, dropping some. Among more than 95,000 clones listed, 75% to 90% were seen once. The specimen was PBMCs. All receptors come from a man aged 30 to 39 in good health and CMV-seropositive.

This clone was seen more than once but under ten times. The chain employs TRBV7-6 and TRBJ1-1; 7 positions match TRBD1. CDR1 SGHVS and CDR2 FNYEAQ come from the germline V gene. V shed 4 bases, J shed 8 bases, and the junction held 7 bases outside the gene matches. The CDR3 has 13 amino acids. The CDR3 DNA sequence: TGTGCCAGCAGCTGGGGACGACAGGGAGAAGCTTTCTTT. Translating gives CASSWGRQGEAFF.

The chain recombines TRBV2 with TRBJ2-1; no reliable D call. There are 14 residues in the CDR3. V lost 7 bases, J lost 8 bases, and 18 bases lay in between. The germline V gene has CDR1 SNHLY and CDR2 FYNNEI. The CDR3 region has the DNA TGTGCCAGCACCCTCCGGGTGGCGTACGATGAGCAGTTCTTC. It is translated as CASTLRVAYDEQFF. Drawing the rest from reference TRBV2 and TRBJ2-1, the complete variable domain is EPEVTQTPSHQVTQMGQEVILRCVPISNHLYFYWYRQILGQKVEFLVSFYNNEISEKSEIFDDQFSVERPDGSNFTLKIRSTKLEDSAMYFCASTLRVAYDEQFFGPGTRLTVL.

The V call is TRBV20-1, the J call TRBJ2-3; a weak D match, TRBD1 (5 bases). In germline, CDR1 is DFQATT, CDR2 SNEGSKA (reference sequence). The CDR3 is 11 amino acids. V was clipped by 6 bases and J by 6 bases, with 10 bases between them. The CDR3: CSAGRVDTQYF. DNA of the CDR3: TGCAGTGCCGGCAGGGTGGATACGCAGTATTTT.

The chain couples TRBV10-3 to TRBJ2-3, with 10 positions matching TRBD2. Germline loops: CDR1 ENHRY, CDR2 SYGVKD. V was pared by 6 bases and J by 8 bases, with 14 bases of the junction left unmatched. The CDR3 sequence is 16 residues long. The DNA of the CDR3 is TGTGCCATCAGCCTGGGTAGCGGGGGGCTCCGGCCTACGCAGTATTTT. Its translation: CAISLGSGGLRPTQYF.